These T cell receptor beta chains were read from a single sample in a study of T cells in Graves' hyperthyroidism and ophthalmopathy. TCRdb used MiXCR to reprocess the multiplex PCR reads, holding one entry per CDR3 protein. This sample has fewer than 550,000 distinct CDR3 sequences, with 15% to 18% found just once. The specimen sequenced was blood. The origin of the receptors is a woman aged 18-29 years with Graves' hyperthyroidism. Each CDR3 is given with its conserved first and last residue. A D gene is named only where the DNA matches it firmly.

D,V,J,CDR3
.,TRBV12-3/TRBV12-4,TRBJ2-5,CASSLASPETQYF
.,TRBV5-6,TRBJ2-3,CASSIKGTTDTQYF
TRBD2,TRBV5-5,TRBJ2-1,CASSLASGSDEQFF
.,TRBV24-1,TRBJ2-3,CATSDDKGDTSWGTQYF
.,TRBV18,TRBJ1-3,CASTHAVTKGSGNTIYF
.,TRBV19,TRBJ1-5,CASNRQNSNQPQHF
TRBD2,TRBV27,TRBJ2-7,CASSSAAGAYEQYF
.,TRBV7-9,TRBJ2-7,CASSLSGLAYEQYF
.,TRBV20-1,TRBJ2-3,CSPLRADTQYF
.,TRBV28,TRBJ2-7,CASSLMTRRAYEQYF
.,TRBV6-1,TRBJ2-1,CASNHRAGGLWYNEQFF
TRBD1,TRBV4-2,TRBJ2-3,CASSPPTGFSTDTQYF
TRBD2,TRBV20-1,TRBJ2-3,CSASLLAGITDTQYF
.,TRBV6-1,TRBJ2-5,CASSLGRTYIQETQYF
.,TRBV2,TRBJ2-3,CASSEVGGSTDTQYF
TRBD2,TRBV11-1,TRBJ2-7,CASSLTTLAGATYEQYF
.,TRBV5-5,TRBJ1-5,CASSLGGGGQPQHF
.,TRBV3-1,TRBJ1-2,CASSLGRSYGYTF
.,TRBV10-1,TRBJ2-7,CASSESGRVHEQYF
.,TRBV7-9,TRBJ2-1,CASSLVGSLRGDEQFF
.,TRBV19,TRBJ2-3,CASSTEGETDTQYF
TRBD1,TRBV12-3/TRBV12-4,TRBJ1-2,CASNQGARNYGYTF
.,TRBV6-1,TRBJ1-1,CASSAVGRPNTEAFF
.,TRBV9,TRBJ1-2,CASSFGKAGGYTF
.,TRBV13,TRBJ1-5,CASSLGRNGDNQPQHF
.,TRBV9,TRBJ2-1,CASSVAGTFGNEQFF
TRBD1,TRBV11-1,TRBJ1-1,CASSLLTGGTNTEAFF
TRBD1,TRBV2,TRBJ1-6,CASGQGQGGPPLHF
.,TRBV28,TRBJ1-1,CASRGVGVEAFF
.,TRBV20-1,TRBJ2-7,CSGSGAGDYEQYF
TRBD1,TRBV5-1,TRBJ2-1,CASSLYGQGLDNEQFF
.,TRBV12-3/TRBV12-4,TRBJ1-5,CASSLLGVSQPQHF
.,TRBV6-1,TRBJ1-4,CASSRSDSPTNEKLFF
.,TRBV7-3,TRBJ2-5,CASSLAGGSQTQYF
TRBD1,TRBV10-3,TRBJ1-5,CAIRDRDKLEGNQPQHF
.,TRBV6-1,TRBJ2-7,CASSVERGYEQYF
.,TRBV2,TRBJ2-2,CASKTSFMNTGELFF
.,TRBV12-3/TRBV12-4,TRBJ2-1,CASNTPTAPPDEQFF
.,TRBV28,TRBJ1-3,CASSLGGALGNTIYF
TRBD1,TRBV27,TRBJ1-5,CVSSFGAGGSNQPQHF
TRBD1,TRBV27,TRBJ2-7,CASRPGTGANEQYF
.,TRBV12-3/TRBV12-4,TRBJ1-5,CASSLSRGSNQPQHF
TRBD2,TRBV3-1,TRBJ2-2,CASSQKAGDLPGELFF
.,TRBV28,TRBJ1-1,CASSRDGLNTEAFF